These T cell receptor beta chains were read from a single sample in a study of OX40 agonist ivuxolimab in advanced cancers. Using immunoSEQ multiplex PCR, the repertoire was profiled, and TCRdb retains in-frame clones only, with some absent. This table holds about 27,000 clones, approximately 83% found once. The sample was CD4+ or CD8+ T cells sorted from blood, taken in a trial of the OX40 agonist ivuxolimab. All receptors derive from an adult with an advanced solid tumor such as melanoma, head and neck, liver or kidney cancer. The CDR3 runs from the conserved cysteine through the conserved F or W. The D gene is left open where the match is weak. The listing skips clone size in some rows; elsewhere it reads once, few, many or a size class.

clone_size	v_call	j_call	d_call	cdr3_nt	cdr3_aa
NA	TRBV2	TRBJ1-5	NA	TGTGCCAGCAGTGAAGCAGGGCTCAATCAGCCCCAGCATTTT	CASSEAGLNQPQHF
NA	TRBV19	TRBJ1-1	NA	TGTGCCAGTAGAGACCGGGACCGAGGGACTGAAGCTTTCTTT	CASRDRDRGTEAFF
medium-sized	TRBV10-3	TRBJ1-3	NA	TGTGCCATCAGACAAGCTGGAAACACCATATATTTT	CAIRQAGNTIYF
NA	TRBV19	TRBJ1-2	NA	TGTGCCAGCCGGGGCCGGGGCGGCTATGGCTACACCTTC	CASRGRGGYGYTF
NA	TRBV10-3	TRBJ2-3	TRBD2	TGTGCCATCAGCGGGGGGGCGATAGATACGCAGTATTTT	CAISGGAIDTQYF
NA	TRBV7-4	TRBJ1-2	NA	TGTGCCAGCAGCACGAAAATTTCAGGAAAGACCTATGGCTACACCTTC	CASSTKISGKTYGYTF
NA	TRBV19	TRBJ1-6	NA	TGTGCCAGTAGTCCAGCCAGTTCCTCACCCCTCCACTTT	CASSPASSSPLHF
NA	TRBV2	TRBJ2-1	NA	TGTGCCAGCAGTGCGGTTGGCGGCAATGAGCAGTTCTTC	CASSAVGGNEQFF
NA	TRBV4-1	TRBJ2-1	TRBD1	TGCGCCAGCAGCCCCCCCGGGACAGGGTTCTACAATGAGCAGTTCTTC	CASSPPGTGFYNEQFF
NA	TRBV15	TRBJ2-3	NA	TGTGCCACCAGCGAACTGGCAGCTAGCACAGATACGCAGTATTTT	CATSELAASTDTQYF
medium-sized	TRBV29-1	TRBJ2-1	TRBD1	TGCAGCGTTGAGAAGACAGGGGGCATCGGTGAGCAGTTCTTC	CSVEKTGGIGEQFF
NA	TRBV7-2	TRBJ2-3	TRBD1	TGTGCCAGCAGCTCCGGGACAGGGTCAAAAGATACGCAGTATTTT	CASSSGTGSKDTQYF
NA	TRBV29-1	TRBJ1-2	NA	TGCAGCGTTAAGGGGGGGGACCCTAACTATGGCTACACCTTC	CSVKGGDPNYGYTF
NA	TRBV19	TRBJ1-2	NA	TGTGCCAGTGGAGTCGCCGGGAACTATGGCTACACCTTC	CASGVAGNYGYTF
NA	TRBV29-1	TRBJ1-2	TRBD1	TGCAGCGTTGAGTCCGGGACAGGGTTCGGCTACACCTTC	CSVESGTGFGYTF
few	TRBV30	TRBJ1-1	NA	TGTGCCTGGAGTGTTGCAGGACTGGCTGAAGCTTTCTTT	CAWSVAGLAEAFF